The present entry profiles one TCR beta chain with its context. Profiled with immunoSEQ multiplex PCR; TCRdb holds only in-frame clones, not every one. The data hold more than 30,000 clones, with roughly 82% observed a single time. V shed 5 bases and J 0 bases; nucleotides not matched to a gene: 9. The germline V gene has CDR1 MDHEN and CDR2 SYDVKM. The CDR3 sequence is 16 residues long. This sample stems from a study of T cells in tuberculosis. Regarding time point: new active TB diagnosis, blood taken before or within 7 days of starting treatment. This receptor was identified in an adult with tuberculosis. The sample was PBMCs, taken at tuberculosis diagnosis. The chain links TRBV28 to TRBJ1-1; 7 positions match TRBD1. The CDR3 is CASSPAGTDMNTEAFF. Here the CDR3 DNA reads TGTGCCAGCAGTCCGGCCGGGACAGACATGAACACTGAAGCTTTCTTT.